The clone carrying this TCR beta chain was detected a few times. Tregs were sorted as CD4+CD25+CD127-/low cells. Germline values: CDR1 SEHNR, CDR2 FQNEAQ (reference sequence). V lost 5 bases and J 10 bases, leaving 14 bases between the germline ends. The CDR3 is 12 residues long. TCRdb used MiXCR to reprocess the 5' RACE reads, holding one entry per CDR3 protein. The table records approximately 57,000 distinct CDR3 sequences, around 21% of them present only once. This chain connects TRBV7-9 to TRBJ1-1; possibly TRBD1 for D (6 bases). This TCR was recovered from a female donor with breast cancer. The sample consisted of tumor-infiltrating Tregs sorted from the breast tumor. CDR3 nucleotides: TGTGCCAGCAGCGCCCGACAGGATGGAGCTTTCTTT. Translated: CASSARQDGAFF.